The 27 T cell receptor beta chains below come from one sample, sequenced in a study of blood T cell repertoires in COVID-19. TCRdb's copy holds only in-frame clones and misses some; the assay was immunoSEQ multiplex PCR. The data contain 150,000 to 250,000 clones, about 80% of them singletons. Sequenced input: PBMCs or T cells enriched from blood (not recorded which). Receptors originate from a man in his forties or fifties who had recovered from COVID-19.

CDR3 nucleotides: TGTGCCAGCAGTTGGGGGACAGGGGGTTCGGAGACCCAGTACTTC. Translated: CASSWGTGGSETQYF. J is TRBJ2-5 and V is TRBV28; 11 nucleotides match TRBD1. The germline V gene encodes CDR1 MDHEN and CDR2 SYDVKM. The CDR3 extends over 15 amino acids. V gave up 4 bases and J gave up 5 bases; unmatched junction bases: 6. The full variable domain, in which reference TRBV28 and TRBJ2-5 provide the parts outside the CDR3, is DVKVTQSSRYLVKRTGEKVFLECVQDMDHENMFWYRQDPGLGLRLIYFSYDVKMKEKGDIPEGYSVSREKKERFSLILESASTNQTSMYLCASSWGTGGSETQYFGPGTRLLVL.

The chain couples TRBV24-1 to TRBJ2-1; a weak D match, TRBD2 (5 bases). Germline CDR1 is KGHDR and CDR2 is SFDVKD. V was cut by 1 base and J by 0 bases, with 12 bases left in between. The CDR3 totals 17 residues. CDR3 in DNA: TGTGCCACCAGTGATTTAGGAGGTTTCAACTCCTACAATGAGCAGTTCTTC. Its translation: CATSDLGGFNSYNEQFF.

The chain has TRBV9 and TRBJ1-2; 7 bases are a match to TRBD1. The CDR3 is 14 amino acids. Germline CDR1 and CDR2: SGDLS and YYNGEE. V shed 6 bases and J 2 bases; nucleotides not matched to a gene: 7. CDR3 residues: CASMTPGQNYGYTF. The CDR3 nucleotides read TGTGCCAGCATGACCCCGGGACAGAACTATGGCTACACCTTC.

The chain has TRBV7-9 and TRBJ1-6, with no clear D. This CDR3 has 14 amino acids. Trimming removed 5 bases from V and 5 bases from J, with 10 bases in between. Germline V gene lookup returns CDR1 SEHNR and CDR2 FQNEAQ (reference sequence). CDR3 DNA: TGTGCCAGCAGCCTGGAGGGTGATAATTCACCCCTCCACTTT. Its translation is CASSLEGDNSPLHF.

The chain couples TRBV9 to TRBJ1-4, with 7 bases that match TRBD1. The CDR3 extends over 14 amino acids. The V and J ends lost 2 bases and 8 bases, in that order; junction bases with no gene match: 6. CDR1 and CDR2 from the germline V gene are SGDLS and YYNGEE. As DNA, the CDR3 is TGTGCCAGCAGCGTGGGACAGTACGAGGAAAAACTGTTTTTT. This translates into CASSVGQYEEKLFF.

This chain joins TRBV5-4 and TRBJ1-3, with 8 bases identical to TRBD1. CDR3 length equals 16 residues. Trimming took 3 bases from V and 0 from J; bases not matched to a gene: 5. Germline CDR1 is SGHNT and CDR2 is YYREEE (reference sequence). This CDR3 reads CASSSGTGFSGNTIYF. The DNA for the CDR3 is TGTGCCAGCAGCTCCGGGACAGGTTTCTCTGGAAACACCATATATTTT.

This chain links TRBV6-6 with TRBJ1-2, with D possibly TRBD1 on 5 matching bases. Germline CDR1 MNHNY, CDR2 SVGAGI (reference sequence). The germline V and J ends were trimmed by 5 bases and 0 bases, with 13 bases remaining between them. This CDR3 spans 15 amino acids. Written as DNA, the CDR3 is TGTGCCAGCAGTCTCTTGACAGCGTCTAACTATGGCTACACCTTC. Its translation: CASSLLTASNYGYTF.

The chain has TRBV14 and TRBJ1-2; D remains ambiguous. The germline V gene has CDR1 SGHDN and CDR2 FVKESK. Trimming shortened V by 4 bases and J by 5 bases, and 11 bases separated the two germline ends. CDR3 length equals 13 residues. This chain's CDR3 is CASSPLGSYGYTF. CDR3 sequence (DNA): TGTGCCAGCAGCCCATTAGGGAGTTATGGCTACACCTTC.

V usage is TRBV5-1 and J usage is TRBJ1-6; D might be TRBD1 (6 bases). This CDR3 spans 16 amino acids. Germline V lookup: CDR1 SGHRS, CDR2 YFSETQ. V was pared by 0 bases and J by 10 bases, with 17 bases between. The chain's CDR3 is CASSLARGGARSPLHF. CDR3 DNA sequence: TGCGCCAGCAGCTTGGCAAGGGGGGGGGCAAGGTCACCCCTCCACTTT.

V usage is TRBV2 and J usage is TRBJ2-1; 7 bases fit TRBD2. The germline gives CDR1 SNHLY, CDR2 FYNNEI. After removal of 6 bases from V and 10 bases from J, the junction contained 12 bases not matched to a gene. The CDR3 runs to 14 residues. The CDR3 loop reads CASRERGSWGEQFF. For the CDR3, the DNA is TGTGCCAGCAGGGAGCGGGGCAGCTGGGGGGAGCAGTTCTTC.

This chain joins TRBV9 and TRBJ1-3, with 7 bases aligning to TRBD1. The CDR3 sequence is 16 residues long. Germline CDR1 is SGDLS and CDR2 is YYNGEE. Unmatched junction bases numbered 7, after V lost 0 bases and J lost 4 bases. The CDR3 loop is CASSVAGGTEGNTIYF. In nucleotides, the CDR3 is TGTGCCAGCAGCGTAGCTGGCGGGACAGAGGGAAACACCATATATTTT.

The chain uses TRBV9 and TRBJ1-1; a weak D match, TRBD1 (6 bases). CDR3 length equals 15 residues. CDR1 is SGDLS and CDR2 is YYNGEE in the germline V gene. Trimming removed 3 bases from V and 3 bases from J, with 15 bases in between. In DNA form, the CDR3 reads TGTGCCAGCAGCGGGAGCAGGTACAGGGACACTGAAGCTTTCTTT. It yields the protein CASSGSRYRDTEAFF.

This clone was counted only a few times. The V call is TRBV28, the J call TRBJ1-2; D not resolved. In germline, CDR1 is MDHEN, CDR2 SYDVKM. This CDR3 region has 15 residues. The V end lost 6 bases, the J end lost 4 bases, and 18 bases lay between the germline ends. The CDR3 here is CASSLPRSAIYGYTF. CDR3 bases: TGTGCCAGCAGCCTCCCTCGGAGTGCAATCTATGGCTACACCTTC.

As concerns this clone: A read error may account for a junction end that differs from germline. V and J are TRBV7-7 and TRBJ2-2; 11 bases are a match to TRBD2. The germline gives CDR1 SSHAT, CDR2 FNYEAQ (reference sequence). This CDR3 contains 16 residues. The CDR3 protein is CASSSRLAGHTGELFF. The CDR3 region has the DNA TGTGCTAGCAGCTCTCGACTAGCGGGGCACACCGGGGAGCTGTTTTTT.

This clone has only one observation. V is TRBV19 and J is TRBJ1-6, with 8 bases fitting TRBD1. With 6 bases clipped from V and 7 bases from J, the junction kept 5 bases outside the gene matches. The CDR3 totals 14 residues. Germline CDR1 reads LNHDA; CDR2 reads SQIVND (reference sequence). CDR3 bases: TGTGCCAGTAGGGTTGGGACAGGCAATTCACCCCTCCACTTT. Its translation is CASRVGTGNSPLHF.

The chain links TRBV4-2 to TRBJ2-3, with 14 bases lining up with TRBD2. The CDR3 consists of 18 residues. V trimming: 1 base; J trimming: 0 bases; junction bases outside the gene matches: 3. Germline loops: CDR1 LGHNA, CDR2 YNFKEQ. Here the CDR3 reads CASSQGLAGGPSTDTQYF. The DNA for the CDR3 is TGTGCCAGCAGCCAAGGACTAGCGGGGGGGCCTAGCACAGATACGCAGTATTTT.

This clone was seen only once. The chain uses TRBV4-2 and TRBJ2-5; TRBD2 matches 12 bases. The CDR3 has 15 residues. The junction had 7 bases not matched to a gene; V was cut back by 1 base and J by 10 bases. Germline V gives CDR1 LGHNA, CDR2 YNFKEQ. The CDR3 sequence is CASSQGLAGGEGQYF. The DNA for the CDR3 is TGTGCCAGCAGCCAAGGGCTAGCGGGGGGGGAAGGCCAGTACTTC.

The rearrangement links TRBV5-5 to TRBJ1-6, with 7 nucleotides matching TRBD1. Trimming cost V 0 bases and J 7 bases; bases outside gene matches: 7. The CDR3 has 16 amino acids. In germline, CDR1 is SGHKS, CDR2 YYEKEE (reference sequence). CDR3 coding DNA: TGTGCCAGCAGCTTGGCCAGGGGACAGAAGAATTCACCCCTCCACTTT. It codes for CASSLARGQKNSPLHF.

The gene calls are TRBV30 and TRBJ1-2; the D gene is possibly TRBD1 (5 bases). Germline lookup yields CDR1 GTSNPN and CDR2 SVGIG (reference sequence). The CDR3 covers 11 residues. V was trimmed by 0 bases and J by 11 bases, leaving 10 bases between them. CDR3 DNA: TGTGCCTGGAGTGTTAGCAGGGTATACACCTTC. Amino acids: CAWSVSRVYTF.

V gene TRBV30 combines with J gene TRBJ2-1; 8 bases are a match to TRBD1. Germline lookup yields CDR1 GTSNPN and CDR2 SVGIG (reference sequence). V dropped 2 bases and J dropped 5; count of bases not matched to a gene: 5. The CDR3 length is 14 residues. The CDR3 here is CAWSPGTGDNEQFF. The CDR3 bases are TGTGCCTGGAGTCCAGGGACAGGAGACAATGAGCAGTTCTTC.

This sequence joins TRBV18 and TRBJ2-2; possibly TRBD1 for D (5 bases). The germline V gene has CDR1 KGHSH and CDR2 LQKENI. This CDR3 contains 13 residues. With 6 bases removed from V and 5 bases from J, the gap between germline ends came to 10 bases. CDR3 region: CASSRQPTGELFF. Written as DNA, the CDR3 is TGTGCCAGCTCTCGACAGCCTACCGGGGAGCTGTTTTTT.

The V and J genes are TRBV28 and TRBJ2-4, with a possible D match to TRBD2 (6 bases). The CDR3 runs to 14 residues. CDR1 is MDHEN, CDR2 SYDVKM, per germline. V lost 6 bases, J lost 1 base, and 10 bases lay in between. The CDR3 region has the DNA TGTGCCAGCAGAGGAGGGTCCGCCAAAAACATTCAGTACTTC. Protein product: CASRGGSAKNIQYF. Supplemented by reference TRBV28 and TRBJ2-4, the full variable domain reads DVKVTQSSRYLVKRTGEKVFLECVQDMDHENMFWYRQDPGLGLRLIYFSYDVKMKEKGDIPEGYSVSREKKERFSLILESASTNQTSMYLCASRGGSAKNIQYFGAGTRLSVL.

CDR3 sequence (DNA): TGTGCCAGCAGCTTAGTTTCGAGGGCTTCGAACACTGAAGCTTTCTTT. This codes for CASSLVSRASNTEAFF. The chain joins TRBV7-2 to TRBJ1-1, with D uncertain. Germline V gene data show CDR1 as SGHTA and CDR2 as FQGNSA. The CDR3 has 16 residues. Deletions cut 1 base from V and 1 base from J, with 13 bases between.

J is TRBJ1-3 and V is TRBV6-6; D might be TRBD1 (6 bases). The CDR3 is 13 residues long. V was trimmed by 7 bases and J by 5 bases, leaving 12 bases between them. Germline V CDR1 and CDR2: MNHNY, SVGAGI (reference sequence). The CDR3 loop is CASTPTGRNTIYF. The CDR3 bases are TGTGCCAGCACCCCGACAGGCCGAAACACCATATATTTT.

The chain uses TRBV12-3 or TRBV12-4 and TRBJ2-2; tentatively, D is TRBD1 (7 bases). The length of the CDR3 is 12 residues. V was pared by 6 bases and J by 12 bases, with 14 bases between. CDR3: CASSRGTVKLFF. As DNA, the CDR3 is TGTGCCAGCAGCCGCGGGACAGTGAAGCTGTTTTTT.

V gene TRBV19 combines with J gene TRBJ1-4; 9 positions match TRBD1. V shed 3 bases, J shed 6 bases, and the junction held 2 bases outside the gene matches. The CDR3 is made up of 14 amino acids. Germline assignment: CDR1 LNHDA and CDR2 SQIVND (reference sequence). CDR3 sequence (DNA): TGTGCCAGTAGTATCCGGACAGGGGATGAAAAACTGTTTTTT. Protein sequence: CASSIRTGDEKLFF.

In this sample, this clone turned up once. The rearrangement joins TRBV6-5 to TRBJ2-2, with 8 positions matching TRBD1. Germline trimming cut 6 bases from V and 4 bases from J; bases unmatched to any gene: 7. CDR1 and CDR2 from the germline V gene are MNHEY and SVGAGI. This CDR3 has 15 amino acids. Here the CDR3 reads CASSLTGVSTGELFF. CDR3 in DNA: TGTGCCAGCAGCCTGACAGGGGTTAGCACCGGGGAGCTGTTTTTT.